Below, 6 T cell receptor beta chains from the same sample are listed, as sequenced in a study of blood T cells in healthy people across ages. A second roughly 6 to 11 cycle PCR used barcoded and J-beta primers. TCRdb re-analysed the 5' RACE reads in MiXCR, keeping a single row per CDR3 protein. The sample records 1.6 million or so distinct CDR3 sequences, roughly 30% being singletons. The sample taken for sequencing was blood. The receptors come from a woman aged 30 to 39 in good health.

A few counts support this clonotype. The rearrangement uses TRBV7-9 and TRBJ1-1; no firm D call. The germline CDR1 and CDR2 sequences are SEHNR and FQNEAQ (reference sequence). With 1 base removed from V and 5 bases from J, the gap between germline ends came to 11 bases. This CDR3 is 14 amino acids long. CDR3 loop: CASSLEDLGTEAFF. The DNA for the CDR3 is TGTGCCAGCAGCTTAGAGGACCTGGGAACTGAAGCTTTCTTT.

The chain joins TRBV7-7 to TRBJ2-5; 7 nucleotides agree with TRBD2. This CDR3 spans 14 amino acids. J was trimmed by 1 base and V by 5 bases; bases with no gene match: 4. Per the germline V gene, CDR1 is SSHAT and CDR2 is FNYEAQ (reference sequence). CDR3 amino acids: CASSGSGSQETQYF. The CDR3 DNA is TGTGCCAGCAGCGGTAGCGGGTCCCAAGAGACCCAGTACTTC.

This clonotype was detected only a few times. J is TRBJ2-3 and V is TRBV11-2; D may be TRBD2 (6 bases). Germline-derived CDR1 and CDR2 are SGHAT and FQNNGV. This CDR3 has 16 residues. Trimming removed 3 bases from V and 1 base from J, with 14 bases in between. The CDR3 spells CASSLSEGLGTDTQYF. The CDR3 DNA reads as TGTGCCAGCAGCTTGTCGGAGGGCCTTGGCACAGATACGCAGTATTTT.

This clonotype has more than one count but fewer than ten. V usage is TRBV6-6 and J usage is TRBJ1-1; TRBD1 agrees at 8 bases. Losses at the gene ends were 5 bases for V and 0 bases for J; bases not matched to a gene: 5. The CDR3 consists of 15 residues. From germline, CDR1 is MNHNY and CDR2 SVGAGI (reference sequence). The DNA for the CDR3 is TGTGCCAGCAGTAGACAGGGGTTCATGAACACTGAAGCTTTCTTT. It translates to CASSRQGFMNTEAFF.

The chain joins TRBV6-6 to TRBJ2-3; TRBD2 aligns across 10 bases. V trimming: 10 bases; J trimming: 1 base; junction bases outside the gene matches: 14. CDR3 length equals 17 residues. Germline V gene lookup returns CDR1 MNHNY and CDR2 SVGAGI (reference sequence). The CDR3 coding sequence is TGTGCCAACTACCAACTAGCGGGGCCTCAGGGCACAGATACGCAGTATTTT. It codes for CANYQLAGPQGTDTQYF.

Notes on this clonotype: A much bigger clone sits one base away, suggesting this may be a read error. This sequence joins TRBV29-1 and TRBJ1-5; 8 bases align to TRBD1. The CDR3 contains 13 residues. Per the germline V gene, CDR1 is SQVTM and CDR2 is ANQGSEA. V lost 6 bases, J lost 5 bases, and 6 bases stayed unmatched. The DNA of the CDR3 is TGCAGCGTCGCGGACAGGGCCGATCAGCCCCAGCATTTT. The encoded protein is CSVADRADQPQHF.